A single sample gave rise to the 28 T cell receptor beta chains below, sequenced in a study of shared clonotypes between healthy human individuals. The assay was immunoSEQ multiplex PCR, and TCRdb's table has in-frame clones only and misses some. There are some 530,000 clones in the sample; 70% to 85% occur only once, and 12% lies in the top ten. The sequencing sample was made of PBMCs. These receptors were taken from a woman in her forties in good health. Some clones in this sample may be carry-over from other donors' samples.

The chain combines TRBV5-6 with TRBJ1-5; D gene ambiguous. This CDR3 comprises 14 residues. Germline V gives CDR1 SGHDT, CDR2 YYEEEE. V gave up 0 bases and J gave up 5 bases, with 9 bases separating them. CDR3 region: CASSLGQRYQPQHF. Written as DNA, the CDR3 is TGTGCCAGCAGCTTGGGGCAGAGGTATCAGCCCCAGCATTTT.

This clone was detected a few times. The CDR3 DNA sequence: TGCGCCAGCAGCTTGGACGACCCTAGCACAGATACGCAGTATTTT. It specifies CASSLDDPSTDTQYF. This chain joins TRBV5-1 and TRBJ2-3; D uncertain. The V end lost 0 bases, the J end lost 0 bases, and 8 bases lay between the germline ends. This CDR3 region has 15 residues. CDR1 and CDR2 from the germline V gene are SGHRS and YFSETQ.

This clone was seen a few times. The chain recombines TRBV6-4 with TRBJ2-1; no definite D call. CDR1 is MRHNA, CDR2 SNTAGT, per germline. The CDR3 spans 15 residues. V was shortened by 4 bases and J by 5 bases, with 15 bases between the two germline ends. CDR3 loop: CASSAILGYNNEQFF. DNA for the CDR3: TGTGCCAGCAGTGCCATCCTAGGGTACAACAATGAGCAGTTCTTC.

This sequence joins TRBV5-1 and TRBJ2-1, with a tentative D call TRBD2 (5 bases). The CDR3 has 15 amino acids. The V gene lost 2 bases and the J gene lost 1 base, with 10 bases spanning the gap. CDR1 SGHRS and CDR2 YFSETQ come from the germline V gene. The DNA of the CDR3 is TGCGCCAGCAGCTTTACGGAGGAGTCCTACAATGAGCAGTTCTTC. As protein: CASSFTEESYNEQFF.

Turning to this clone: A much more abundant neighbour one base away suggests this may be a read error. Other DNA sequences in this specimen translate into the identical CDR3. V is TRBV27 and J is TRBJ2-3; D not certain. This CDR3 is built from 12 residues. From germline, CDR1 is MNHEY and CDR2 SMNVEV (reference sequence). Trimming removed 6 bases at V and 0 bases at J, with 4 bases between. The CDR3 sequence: CASSFSTDTQYF. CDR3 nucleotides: TGTGCCAGCAGCTTCAGCACAGATACGCAGTATTTT.

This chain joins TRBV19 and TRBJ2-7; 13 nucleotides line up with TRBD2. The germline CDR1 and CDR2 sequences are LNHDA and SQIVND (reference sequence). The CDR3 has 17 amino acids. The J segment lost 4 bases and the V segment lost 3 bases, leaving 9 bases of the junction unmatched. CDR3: CASSISGTSGAHYEQYF. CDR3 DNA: TGTGCCAGTAGTATTTCTGGGACTAGCGGGGCGCATTACGAGCAGTACTTC.

CDR3 sequence (DNA): TGTGCCAGCAGCTTGGCAGAACTCTACAATGAGCAGTACTTC. Its translation is CASSLAELYNEQYF. The rearrangement uses TRBV7-8 and TRBJ2-5; D gene uncertain. CDR1 and CDR2 (germline): SGHVS, FQNEAQ. The length of the CDR3 is 14 residues. V was cut by 3 bases and J by 11 bases, with 19 bases left in between.

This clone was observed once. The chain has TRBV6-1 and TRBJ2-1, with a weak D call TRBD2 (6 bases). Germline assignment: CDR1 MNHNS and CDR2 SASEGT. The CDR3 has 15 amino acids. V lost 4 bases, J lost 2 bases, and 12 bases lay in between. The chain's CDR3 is CASSVGRGTYNEQFF. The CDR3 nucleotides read TGTGCCAGCAGTGTTGGGCGGGGAACCTACAATGAGCAGTTCTTC.

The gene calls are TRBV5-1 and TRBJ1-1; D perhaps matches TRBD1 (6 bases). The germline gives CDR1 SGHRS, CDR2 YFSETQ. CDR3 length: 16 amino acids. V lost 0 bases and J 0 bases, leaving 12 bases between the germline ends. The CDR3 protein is CASSLASGTLNTEAFF. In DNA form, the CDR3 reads TGCGCCAGCAGCTTGGCGTCCGGGACACTGAACACTGAAGCTTTCTTT.

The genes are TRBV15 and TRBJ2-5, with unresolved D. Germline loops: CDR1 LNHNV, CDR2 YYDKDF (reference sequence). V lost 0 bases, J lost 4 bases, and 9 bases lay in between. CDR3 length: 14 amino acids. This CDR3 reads CATSRDLSLETQYF. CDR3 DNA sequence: TGTGCCACCAGCAGAGATCTCAGCCTAGAGACCCAGTACTTC.

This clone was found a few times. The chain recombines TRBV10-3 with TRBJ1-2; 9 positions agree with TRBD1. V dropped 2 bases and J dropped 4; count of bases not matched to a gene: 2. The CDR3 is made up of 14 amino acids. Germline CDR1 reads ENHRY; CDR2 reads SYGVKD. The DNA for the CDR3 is TGTGCCATCAGTGAGCTGGGACAGGGCTATGGCTACACCTTC. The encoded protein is CAISELGQGYGYTF.

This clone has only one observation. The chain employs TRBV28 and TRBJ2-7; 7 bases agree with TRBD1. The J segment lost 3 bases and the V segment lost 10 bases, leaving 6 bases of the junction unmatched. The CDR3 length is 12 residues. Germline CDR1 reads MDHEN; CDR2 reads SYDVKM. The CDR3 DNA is TGTGCCACCAGGGGACAGAACTACGAGCAGTACTTC. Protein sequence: CATRGQNYEQYF.

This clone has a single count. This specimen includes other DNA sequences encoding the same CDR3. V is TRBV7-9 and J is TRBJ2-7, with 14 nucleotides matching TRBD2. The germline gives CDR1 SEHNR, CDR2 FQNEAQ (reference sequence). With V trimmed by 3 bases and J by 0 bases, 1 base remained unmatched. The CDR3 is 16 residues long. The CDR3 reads CASSLGTSGSSYEQYF. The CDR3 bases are TGTGCCAGCAGCTTGGGGACTAGCGGGAGCTCCTACGAGCAGTACTTC.

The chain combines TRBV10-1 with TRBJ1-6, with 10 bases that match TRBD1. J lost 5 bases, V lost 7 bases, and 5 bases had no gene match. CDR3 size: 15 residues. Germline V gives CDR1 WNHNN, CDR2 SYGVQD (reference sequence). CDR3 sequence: CASIGQGENNSPLHF. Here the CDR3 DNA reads TGCGCCAGCATTGGACAGGGGGAGAATAATTCACCCCTCCACTTT.

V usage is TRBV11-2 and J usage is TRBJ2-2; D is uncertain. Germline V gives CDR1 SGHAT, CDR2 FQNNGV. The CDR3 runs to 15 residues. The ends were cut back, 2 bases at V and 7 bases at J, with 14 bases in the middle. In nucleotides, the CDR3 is TGTGCCAGCAGCTTAATGGCAGGTTTGAACGGGGAGCTGTTTTTT. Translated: CASSLMAGLNGELFF.

This CDR3 is CASSGGRGGYGYTF. CDR3 nucleotide sequence: TGTGCCAGCAGTGGAGGAAGGGGAGGATATGGCTACACCTTC. The rearrangement links TRBV5-4 to TRBJ1-2, with D possibly being TRBD1 (5 bases). The CDR3 spans 14 residues. CDR1 and CDR2 (germline): SGHNT, YYREEE (reference sequence). V was trimmed by 5 bases and J by 5 bases, leaving 16 bases between them.

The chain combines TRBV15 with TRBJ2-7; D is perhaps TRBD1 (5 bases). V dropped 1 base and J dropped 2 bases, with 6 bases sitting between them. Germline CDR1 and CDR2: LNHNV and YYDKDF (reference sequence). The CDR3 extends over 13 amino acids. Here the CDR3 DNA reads TGTGCCACCAGCAGAGCCAGGGCCTACGAGCAGTACTTC. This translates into CATSRARAYEQYF.

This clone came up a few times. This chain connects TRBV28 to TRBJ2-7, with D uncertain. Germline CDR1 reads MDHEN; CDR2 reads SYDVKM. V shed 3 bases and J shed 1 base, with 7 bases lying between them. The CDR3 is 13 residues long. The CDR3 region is CASSLQASYEQYF. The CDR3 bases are TGTGCCAGCAGTTTGCAAGCGTCCTACGAGCAGTACTTC.

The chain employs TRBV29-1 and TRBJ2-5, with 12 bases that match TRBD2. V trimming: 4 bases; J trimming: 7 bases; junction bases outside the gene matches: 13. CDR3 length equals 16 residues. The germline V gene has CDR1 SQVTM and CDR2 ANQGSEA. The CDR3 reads CSVGPPPSGGGRTQYF. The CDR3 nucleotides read TGCAGCGTTGGACCCCCCCCTAGCGGGGGGGGGCGGACCCAGTACTTC.

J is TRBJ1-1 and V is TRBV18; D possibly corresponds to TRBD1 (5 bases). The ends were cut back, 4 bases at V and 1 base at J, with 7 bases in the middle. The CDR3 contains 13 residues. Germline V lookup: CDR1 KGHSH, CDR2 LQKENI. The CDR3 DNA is TGTGCCAGCTCACACGACAGGAACACTGAAGCTTTCTTT. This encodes CASSHDRNTEAFF. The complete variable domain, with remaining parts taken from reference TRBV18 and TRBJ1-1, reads NAGVMQNPRHLVRRRGQEARLRCSPMKGHSHVYWYRQLPEEGLKFMVYLQKENIIDESGMPKERFSAEFPKEGPSILRIQQVVRGDSAAYFCASSHDRNTEAFFGQGTRLTVV.

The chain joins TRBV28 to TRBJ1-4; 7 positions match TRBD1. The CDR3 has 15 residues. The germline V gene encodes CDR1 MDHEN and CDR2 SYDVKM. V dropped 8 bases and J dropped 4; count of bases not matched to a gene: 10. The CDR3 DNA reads TGTGCCAGCGTTGCGCGAAGACAGGGTAATGAAAAACTGTTTTTT. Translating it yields CASVARRQGNEKLFF.

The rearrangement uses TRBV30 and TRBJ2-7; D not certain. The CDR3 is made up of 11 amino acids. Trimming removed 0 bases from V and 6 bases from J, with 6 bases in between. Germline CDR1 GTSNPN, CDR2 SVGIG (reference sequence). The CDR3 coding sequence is TGTGCCTGGAGTGTAGGGCTCGAGCAGTACTTC. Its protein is CAWSVGLEQYF. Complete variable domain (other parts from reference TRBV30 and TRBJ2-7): SQTIHQWPATLVQPVGSPLSLECTVEGTSNPNLYWYRQAAGRGLQLLFYSVGIGQISSEVPQNLSASRPQDRQFILSSKKLLLSDSGFYLCAWSVGLEQYFGPGTRLTVT.

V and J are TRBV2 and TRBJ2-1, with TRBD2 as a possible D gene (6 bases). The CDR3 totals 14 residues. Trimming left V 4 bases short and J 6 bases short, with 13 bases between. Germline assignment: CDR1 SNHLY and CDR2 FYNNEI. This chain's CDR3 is CASSGGLNSNEQFF. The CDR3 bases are TGTGCCAGCAGTGGCGGACTAAACAGCAATGAGCAGTTCTTC.

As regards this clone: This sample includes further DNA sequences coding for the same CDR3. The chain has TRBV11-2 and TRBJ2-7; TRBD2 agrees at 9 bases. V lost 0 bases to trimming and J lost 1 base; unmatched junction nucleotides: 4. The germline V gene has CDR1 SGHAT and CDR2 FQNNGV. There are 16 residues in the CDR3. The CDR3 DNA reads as TGTGCCAGCAGCTTAGAGGCTAGCGGGATTTCCTACGAGCAGTACTTC. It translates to CASSLEASGISYEQYF.

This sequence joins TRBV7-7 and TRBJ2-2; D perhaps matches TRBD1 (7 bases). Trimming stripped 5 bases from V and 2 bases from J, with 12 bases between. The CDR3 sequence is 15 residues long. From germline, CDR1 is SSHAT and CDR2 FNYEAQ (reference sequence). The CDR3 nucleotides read TGTGCCAGCAGCGCGGGGACAGTTAACACCGGGGAGCTGTTTTTT. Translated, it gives CASSAGTVNTGELFF.

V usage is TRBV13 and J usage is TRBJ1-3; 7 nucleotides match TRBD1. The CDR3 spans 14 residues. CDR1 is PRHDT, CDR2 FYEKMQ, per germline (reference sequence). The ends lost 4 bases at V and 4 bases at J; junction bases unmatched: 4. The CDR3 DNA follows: TGTGCCAGCAGCTGGACGGGACAGGGAAACACCATATATTTT. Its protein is CASSWTGQGNTIYF.

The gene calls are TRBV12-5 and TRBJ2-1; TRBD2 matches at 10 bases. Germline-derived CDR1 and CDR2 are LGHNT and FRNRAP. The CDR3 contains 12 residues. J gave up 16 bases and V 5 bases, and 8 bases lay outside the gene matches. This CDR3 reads CASGMPGTSVFF. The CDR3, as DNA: TGTGCTAGTGGTATGCCAGGGACTAGCGTTTTCTTC.

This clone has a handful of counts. The DNA for the CDR3 is TGTGCCAGCAGCTTAGCCAGGGGGCCCCAAGAGACCCAGTACTTC. Translated: CASSLARGPQETQYF. The rearrangement joins TRBV7-7 to TRBJ2-5, with 8 bases that match TRBD1. From germline, CDR1 is SSHAT and CDR2 FNYEAQ (reference sequence). The CDR3 loop spans 15 amino acids. The J segment lost 1 base and the V segment lost 0 bases, leaving 1 base of the junction unmatched.